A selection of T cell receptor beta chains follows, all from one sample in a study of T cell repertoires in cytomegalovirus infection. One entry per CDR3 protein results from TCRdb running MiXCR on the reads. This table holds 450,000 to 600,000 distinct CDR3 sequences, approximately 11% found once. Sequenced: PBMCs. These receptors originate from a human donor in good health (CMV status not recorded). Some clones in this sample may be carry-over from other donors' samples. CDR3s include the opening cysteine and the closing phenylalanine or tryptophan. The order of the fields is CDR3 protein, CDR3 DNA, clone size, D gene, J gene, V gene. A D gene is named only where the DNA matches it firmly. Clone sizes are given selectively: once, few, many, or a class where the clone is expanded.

CDR3: CSARNSNQPQHF; DNA: TGCAGTGCTAGAAACAGCAATCAGCCCCAGCATTTT; size: many; D: NA; J: TRBJ1-5; V: TRBV20-1
CDR3: CASSLEGATGELFF; DNA: TGTGCCAGCAGTTTAGAGGGGGCTACCGGGGAGCTGTTTTTT; size: many; D: TRBD1; J: TRBJ2-2; V: TRBV12-3/TRBV12-4
CDR3: CASSPGQGRPRQYF; DNA: TGTGCCAGCAGTCCGGGACAGGGCCGCCCGAGGCAGTACTTC; size: NA; D: TRBD1; J: TRBJ2-7; V: TRBV28
CDR3: CASSEFGRRVYGYTF; DNA: TGTGCCAGCAGTGAATTCGGGAGGAGAGTCTATGGCTACACCTTC; size: NA; D: NA; J: TRBJ1-2; V: TRBV2
CDR3: CASSTDGFYGYTF; DNA: TGTGCCAGCAGCACGGACGGATTCTATGGCTACACCTTC; size: few; D: NA; J: TRBJ1-2; V: TRBV7-9
CDR3: CASSGQGGGTGELFF; DNA: TGTGCCAGCTCCGGACAGGGGGGAGGCACCGGGGAGCTGTTTTTT; size: few; D: TRBD1; J: TRBJ2-2; V: TRBV5-4
CDR3: CAISELLEGRGTDTQYF; DNA: TGTGCCATCAGTGAGCTCCTCGAGGGCAGGGGCACAGATACGCAGTATTTT; size: many; D: NA; J: TRBJ2-3; V: TRBV10-3
CDR3: CASSLLGAEQFF; DNA: TGTGCCAGCAGCTTACTCGGAGCTGAGCAGTTCTTC; size: many; D: NA; J: TRBJ2-1; V: TRBV7-3
CDR3: CASSLNLRRDRGNNEQFF; DNA: TGTGCCAGCAGCTTAAATCTTCGCCGAGACAGGGGAAACAATGAGCAGTTCTTC; size: many; D: TRBD1; J: TRBJ2-1; V: TRBV7-3
CDR3: CASSLSDRVATDTQYF; DNA: TGTGCCAGCAGCCTTTCGGACAGGGTGGCAACAGATACGCAGTATTTT; size: many; D: TRBD1; J: TRBJ2-3; V: TRBV7-6
CDR3: CAIRLGTANYGYTF; DNA: TGTGCCATCAGGCTCGGGACAGCTAACTATGGCTACACCTTC; size: few; D: TRBD1; J: TRBJ1-2; V: TRBV10-3
CDR3: CASSPSEALRNQPQHF; DNA: TGTGCCAGCAGTCCGAGCGAGGCCCTCAGAAATCAGCCCCAGCATTTT; size: few; D: NA; J: TRBJ1-5; V: TRBV6-5
CDR3: CASALGLPLQPYF; DNA: TGTGCCAGCGCACTGGGACTTCCTTTACAGCCGTACTTC; size: many; D: NA; J: TRBJ2-7; V: TRBV28
CDR3: CASTRQGPTLYNEQFF; DNA: TGTGCCAGCACTAGACAGGGTCCAACCCTCTACAATGAGCAGTTCTTC; size: many; D: TRBD1; J: TRBJ2-1; V: TRBV6-1
CDR3: CASSEGPPREPQHF; DNA: TGTGCCAGCAGCGAGGGACCGCCGAGGGAGCCCCAGCATTTT; size: many; D: NA; J: TRBJ1-5; V: TRBV7-2
CDR3: CASSLFQGQGAQGYTF; DNA: TGTGCCAGCAGCTTATTCCAGGGACAGGGGGCGCAAGGCTACACCTTC; size: NA; D: TRBD1; J: TRBJ1-2; V: TRBV7-9
CDR3: CASSLSPGQSLHF; DNA: TGTGCCAGCAGTTTATCGCCGGGACAATCCCTCCACTTT; size: many; D: NA; J: TRBJ1-6; V: TRBV27
CDR3: CASSLVRGRRDNEQFF; DNA: TGTGCCAGCAGCTTAGTACGGGGAAGGAGAGACAATGAGCAGTTCTTC; size: few; D: NA; J: TRBJ2-1; V: TRBV11-2
CDR3: CSARDFGTGGRDSPLHF; DNA: TGCAGTGCTAGAGATTTTGGGACAGGGGGCCGGGATTCACCCCTCCACTTT; size: many; D: TRBD1; J: TRBJ1-6; V: TRBV20-1
CDR3: CASSVQGLANNEQFF; DNA: TGCGCCAGCAGTGTCCAAGGACTAGCGAACAATGAGCAGTTCTTC; size: many; D: TRBD2; J: TRBJ2-1; V: TRBV10-2
CDR3: CASRPRLAGTGELFF; DNA: TGTGCCAGCAGACCACGACTAGCGGGGACCGGGGAGCTGTTTTTT; size: many; D: TRBD2; J: TRBJ2-2; V: TRBV11-2
CDR3: CASSLEGANSYNEQFF; DNA: TGTGCCAGCAGCTTAGAAGGCGCCAACTCCTACAATGAGCAGTTCTTC; size: many; D: NA; J: TRBJ2-1; V: TRBV7-6
CDR3: CASSSVGSYNSPLHF; DNA: TGTGCCAGCAGTTCCGTGGGGAGCTATAATTCACCCCTCCACTTT; size: many; D: NA; J: TRBJ1-6; V: TRBV27
CDR3: CASPTRVPNTGELFF; DNA: TGTGCCAGCCCAACCCGGGTCCCGAACACCGGGGAGCTGTTTTTT; size: many; D: NA; J: TRBJ2-2; V: TRBV25-1
CDR3: CATGWGNNEQFF; DNA: TGTGCCACCGGATGGGGTAACAATGAGCAGTTCTTC; size: many; D: NA; J: TRBJ2-1; V: TRBV24-1
CDR3: CASSSRKGSEAFF; DNA: TGTGCCAGCAGTTCCCGAAAGGGTTCTGAAGCTTTCTTT; size: NA; D: NA; J: TRBJ1-1; V: TRBV27
CDR3: CASSVAAGEETQYF; DNA: TGTGCCAGCAGCGTAGCGGCAGGGGAAGAGACCCAGTACTTC; size: few; D: NA; J: TRBJ2-5; V: TRBV9
CDR3: CASSMRESGEQFF; DNA: TGTGCCAGTAGTATGAGGGAGTCGGGTGAGCAGTTCTTC; size: few; D: NA; J: TRBJ2-1; V: TRBV19
CDR3: CASSRPLSGAVYNEQFF; DNA: TGTGCCAGCAGCCGGCCACTTTCGGGGGCCGTTTACAATGAGCAGTTCTTC; size: many; D: NA; J: TRBJ2-1; V: TRBV7-3
CDR3: CASSLPHRGMKDTQYF; DNA: TGTGCCAGCAGCTTGCCTCACAGGGGGATGAAGGATACGCAGTATTTT; size: NA; D: TRBD1; J: TRBJ2-3; V: TRBV5-8
CDR3: CSASGTGNGNYGYTF; DNA: TGCAGTGCTAGCGGGACAGGGAATGGGAACTATGGCTACACCTTC; size: many; D: TRBD1; J: TRBJ1-2; V: TRBV20-1
CDR3: CASSLNPNEQYF; DNA: TGTGCCAGCAGTTTAAACCCCAACGAGCAGTACTTC; size: many; D: NA; J: TRBJ2-7; V: TRBV12-3/TRBV12-4
CDR3: CSATGTSGSAQETQYF; DNA: TGCAGTGCTACCGGGACTAGCGGGAGCGCCCAAGAGACCCAGTACTTC; size: few; D: TRBD2; J: TRBJ2-5; V: TRBV20-1
CDR3: CASSATGGIKDYGYTF; DNA: TGTGCCAGCAGCGCCACAGGGGGGATTAAGGACTATGGCTACACCTTC; size: few; D: TRBD1; J: TRBJ1-2; V: TRBV9
CDR3: CASSYSDPRQETQYF; DNA: TGTGCCAGCAGTTACTCGGACCCCAGACAAGAGACCCAGTACTTC; size: many; D: NA; J: TRBJ2-5; V: TRBV6-6
CDR3: CASSLGHNSNQPQHF; DNA: TGTGCCAGCAGCCTGGGGCACAATAGCAATCAGCCCCAGCATTTT; size: few; D: NA; J: TRBJ1-5; V: TRBV7-9
CDR3: CASSPRTDSYEQYF; DNA: TGTGCCAGCAGCCCCCGGACAGACTCCTACGAGCAGTACTTC; size: many; D: NA; J: TRBJ2-7; V: TRBV7-8
CDR3: CASSLRRRLGANYGYTF; DNA: TGTGCCAGCAGCTTACGAAGAAGGTTGGGAGCTAACTATGGCTACACCTTC; size: many; D: NA; J: TRBJ1-2; V: TRBV7-2
CDR3: CASIPGELSSYNSPLHF; DNA: TGTGCCAGCATCCCCGGAGAGTTGAGCTCCTATAATTCACCCCTCCACTTT; size: many; D: NA; J: TRBJ1-6; V: TRBV6-1
CDR3: CASSYSSGGRGDTQYF; DNA: TGTGCCAGCAGTTACTCTAGCGGGGGGAGGGGGGATACGCAGTATTTT; size: many; D: TRBD2; J: TRBJ2-3; V: TRBV6-6
CDR3: CASSDRVGGGYGYTF; DNA: TGTGCCAGCAGCGACAGGGTAGGAGGAGGCTATGGCTACACCTTC; size: NA; D: TRBD1; J: TRBJ1-2; V: TRBV5-5
CDR3: CASSPDRDRGKQPQHF; DNA: TGTGCCAGCAGTCCAGACCGGGACAGGGGGAAACAGCCCCAGCATTTT; size: many; D: TRBD1; J: TRBJ1-5; V: TRBV28
CDR3: CASTNVEGEGGNEQFF; DNA: TGTGCCAGCACTAATGTAGAGGGGGAGGGTGGAAATGAGCAGTTCTTC; size: NA; D: NA; J: TRBJ2-1; V: TRBV27
CDR3: CASSQGGEEKRFTEAFF; DNA: TGCGCCAGCAGTCAAGGGGGGGAGGAAAAAAGGTTCACTGAAGCTTTCTTT; size: many; D: NA; J: TRBJ1-1; V: TRBV23-1
CDR3: CASSRDSEETQYF; DNA: TGTGCCAGCAGCCGGGACAGCGAAGAGACCCAGTACTTC; size: NA; D: TRBD1; J: TRBJ2-5; V: TRBV27
CDR3: CASSYGLAGVGMGTYEQYF; DNA: TGTGCCAGCAGCTACGGACTAGCGGGAGTTGGGATGGGCACCTACGAGCAGTACTTC; size: many; D: TRBD2; J: TRBJ2-7; V: TRBV7-8
CDR3: CARSSHFRNQPQHF; DNA: TGTGCCAGAAGCTCACATTTTCGCAATCAGCCCCAGCATTTT; size: NA; D: NA; J: TRBJ1-5; V: TRBV5-3
CDR3: CASTLTYNEQFF; DNA: TGTGCCAGCACCCTGACCTACAATGAGCAGTTCTTC; size: many; D: NA; J: TRBJ2-1; V: TRBV7-9
CDR3: CASSPLGTNYGYTF; DNA: TGTGCCAGCAGCCCCCTAGGGACTAACTATGGCTACACCTTC; size: many; D: NA; J: TRBJ1-2; V: TRBV9